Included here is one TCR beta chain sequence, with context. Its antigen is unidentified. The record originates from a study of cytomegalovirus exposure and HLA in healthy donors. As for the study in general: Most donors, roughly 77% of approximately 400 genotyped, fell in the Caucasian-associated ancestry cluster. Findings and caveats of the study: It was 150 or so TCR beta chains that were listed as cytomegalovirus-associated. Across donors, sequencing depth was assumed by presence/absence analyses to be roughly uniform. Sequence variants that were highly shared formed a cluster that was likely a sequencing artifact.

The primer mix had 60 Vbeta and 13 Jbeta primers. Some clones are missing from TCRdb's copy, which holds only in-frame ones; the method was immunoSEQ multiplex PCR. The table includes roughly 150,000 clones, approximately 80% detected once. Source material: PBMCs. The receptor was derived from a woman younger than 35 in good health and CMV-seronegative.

As DNA, the CDR3 is TGTGCCATCAACCGGGGGGGCCCGAAATTTTTTGGCTACACCTTC. Encoded protein: CAINRGGPKFFGYTF. V and J are TRBV10-3 and TRBJ1-2; TRBD1 is a possible D gene (6 bases). The CDR3 has 15 residues. Trimming took off 7 bases at V and 7 bases at J, with 22 bases between the two ends. Germline lookup yields CDR1 ENHRY and CDR2 SYGVKD.